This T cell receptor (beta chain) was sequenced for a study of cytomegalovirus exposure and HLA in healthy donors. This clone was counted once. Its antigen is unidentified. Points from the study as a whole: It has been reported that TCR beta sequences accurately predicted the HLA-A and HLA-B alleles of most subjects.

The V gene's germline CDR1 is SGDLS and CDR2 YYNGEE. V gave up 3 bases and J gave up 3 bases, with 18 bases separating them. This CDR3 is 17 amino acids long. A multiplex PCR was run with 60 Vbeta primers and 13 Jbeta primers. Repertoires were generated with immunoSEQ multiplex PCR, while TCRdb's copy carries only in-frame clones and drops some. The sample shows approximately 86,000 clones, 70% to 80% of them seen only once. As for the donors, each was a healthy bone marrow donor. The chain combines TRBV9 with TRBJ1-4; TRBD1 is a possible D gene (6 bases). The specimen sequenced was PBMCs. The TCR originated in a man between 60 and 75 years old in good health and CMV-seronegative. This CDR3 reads CASSAVSGTRSNEKLFF. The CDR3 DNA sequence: TGTGCCAGCAGCGCAGTATCAGGGACAAGGTCTAATGAAAAACTGTTTTTT. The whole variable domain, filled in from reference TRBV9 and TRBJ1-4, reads DSGVTQTPKHLITATGQRVTLRCSPRSGDLSVYWYQQSLDQGLQFLIQYYNGEERAKGNILERFSAQQFPDLHSELNLSSLELGDSALYFCASSAVSGTRSNEKLFFGSGTQLSVL.